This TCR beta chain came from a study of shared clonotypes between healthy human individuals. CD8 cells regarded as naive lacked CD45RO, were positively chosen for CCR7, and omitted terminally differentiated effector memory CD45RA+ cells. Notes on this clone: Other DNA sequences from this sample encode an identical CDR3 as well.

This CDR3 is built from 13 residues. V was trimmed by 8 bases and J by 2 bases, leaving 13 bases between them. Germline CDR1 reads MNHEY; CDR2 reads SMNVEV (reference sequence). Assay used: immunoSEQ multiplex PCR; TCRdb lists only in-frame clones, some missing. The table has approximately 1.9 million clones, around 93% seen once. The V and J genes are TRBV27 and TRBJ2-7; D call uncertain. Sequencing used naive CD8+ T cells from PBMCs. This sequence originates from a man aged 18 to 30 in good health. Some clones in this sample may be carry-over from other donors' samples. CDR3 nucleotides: TGTGCCAGCTCTTGGTCAGGAGCCTACGAGCAGTACTTC. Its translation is CASSWSGAYEQYF.